This T cell receptor (beta chain) stems from a study of control samples from healthy donors and cancer patients. This clone came up once. In germline, CDR1 is SGHTA, CDR2 FQGNSA. This CDR3 contains 16 residues. V was pared by 8 bases and J by 4 bases, with 17 bases of the junction left unmatched. Generated by immunoSEQ multiplex PCR, the TCRdb table keeps only in-frame clones and is missing some. The sample includes about 84,000 clones, around 92% of them seen just once. The sequence was obtained from a man aged 50 to 59 in good health. This chain connects TRBV7-2 to TRBJ2-7; TRBD2 aligns across 7 bases. The material sequenced was blood. For the CDR3, the DNA is TGTGCCAGCCCCCGACCCCCGTCAGCGGGGTTTTACGAGCAGTACTTC. The encoded protein is CASPRPPSAGFYEQYF.